A selection of T cell receptor beta chains follows, all from one sample in a study of OX40 agonist ivuxolimab in advanced cancers. TCRdb keeps only in-frame clones here, not all; method: immunoSEQ multiplex PCR. The repertoire holds about 73,000 clones, with about 92% as singletons. The sequences come from CD4+ or CD8+ T cells sorted from blood, collected in a trial of the OX40 agonist ivuxolimab. The receptors stem from an adult with an advanced solid tumor such as melanoma, head and neck, liver or kidney cancer. Both conserved end residues are part of each CDR3. The D gene is left open where the match is weak. Clone size is given for some rows only: seen once, a few or many times, or a class if the clone is expanded.

J gene	clone size	D gene	V gene	CDR3 protein	CDR3 DNA
TRBJ1-6	.	TRBD1	TRBV9	CASSGQQGGNSPLHF	TGTGCCAGCAGCGGCCAACAGGGGGGAAATTCACCCCTCCACTTT
TRBJ1-1	few	.	TRBV4-1	CASSQDAGWAEAFF	TGCGCCAGCAGCCAAGATGCGGGGTGGGCTGAAGCTTTCTTT
TRBJ1-2	.	.	TRBV27	CAIRTLNGYTF	TGTGCCATCAGGACCTTAAATGGCTACACCTTC
TRBJ2-1	.	TRBD1	TRBV9	CASSPWDRVVNEQFF	TGTGCCAGCAGCCCCTGGGACAGGGTCGTTAATGAGCAGTTCTTC
TRBJ1-1	few	TRBD1	TRBV2	CASSEAQGANTEAFF	TGTGCCAGCAGTGAAGCTCAGGGGGCGAACACTGAAGCTTTCTTT
TRBJ2-7	.	TRBD1	TRBV7-4	CASSLDRGGSYEQYF	TGTGCCAGCAGCTTAGACAGGGGTGGCTCCTACGAGCAGTACTTC
TRBJ2-7	.	TRBD1	TRBV18	CASSVTGAVVYYEQYF	TGTGCCAGCTCAGTTACAGGGGCGGTCGTCTACTACGAGCAGTACTTC
TRBJ2-1	few	TRBD1	TRBV5-1	CASSLAGQNYNEQFF	TGCGCCAGCAGCTTGGCGGGACAGAACTACAATGAGCAGTTCTTC
TRBJ2-1	.	.	TRBV4-1	CASSQEKYNEQFF	TGCGCCAGCAGCCAAGAAAAATACAATGAGCAGTTCTTC
TRBJ2-4	.	.	TRBV7-6	CASSLGLFGGASENIQYF	TGTGCCAGCAGCTTAGGGTTATTTGGGGGGGCAAGTGAGAACATTCAGTACTTC
TRBJ1-1	.	TRBD1	TRBV5-1	CASSLDRVGAFF	TGCGCCAGCAGCCTTGACAGGGTTGGGGCTTTCTTT
TRBJ2-7	.	.	TRBV4-2	CASSPRLAAGSYEQYF	TGTGCCAGCAGCCCCCGATTGGCGGCCGGGTCCTACGAGCAGTACTTC
TRBJ2-7	.	TRBD1	TRBV2	CASSEGPGQGAYEQYF	TGTGCCAGCAGTGAAGGACCGGGACAGGGGGCCTACGAGCAGTACTTC
TRBJ2-1	.	TRBD2	TRBV6-5	CATSWASGSNEQFF	TGTGCCACCTCCTGGGCTAGCGGAAGCAATGAGCAGTTCTTC
TRBJ1-2	few	.	TRBV5-6	CASSPTGTYGYTF	TGTGCCAGCAGCCCTACAGGGACCTATGGCTACACCTTC
TRBJ2-3	.	.	TRBV6-4	CASSDGQATDTQYF	TGTGCCAGCAGTGACGGGCAGGCCACAGATACGCAGTATTTT
TRBJ2-7	.	.	TRBV10-3	CAISESGSSPYEQYF	TGTGCCATCAGTGAGTCAGGGAGTTCCCCCTACGAGCAGTACTTC
TRBJ2-1	.	TRBD1	TRBV27	CASSLLQGRVNEQFF	TGTGCCAGCAGTCTCTTACAGGGGAGAGTCAATGAGCAGTTCTTC
TRBJ2-7	once	.	TRBV21-1	CASSFQNPGPRNEQYF	TGTGCCAGCAGCTTCCAAAACCCGGGTCCTAGGAACGAGCAGTACTTC
TRBJ1-6	.	.	TRBV5-5	CASSSVSGFSYNSPLHF	TGTGCCAGCAGCTCGGTCAGTGGGTTCTCCTATAATTCACCCCTCCACTTT
TRBJ2-7	.	TRBD1	TRBV6-1	CASSERGQGNEQYF	TGTGCCAGCAGTGAAAGGGGACAGGGAAACGAGCAGTACTTC
TRBJ1-2	.	TRBD1	TRBV30	CAHDRGGENGYTF	TGTGCCCACGACAGGGGGGGCGAAAATGGCTACACCTTC
TRBJ2-7	once	.	TRBV19	CASSTWGAGSYEQYF	TGTGCCAGTAGTACGTGGGGGGCCGGTTCCTACGAGCAGTACTTC
TRBJ1-5	.	TRBD1	TRBV2	CASSQGTGGSQPQHF	TGTGCCAGCAGCCAAGGAACAGGGGGCTCTCAGCCCCAGCATTTT
TRBJ1-1	.	.	TRBV7-6	CASSQQGTMNTEAFF	TGTGCCAGCAGCCAACAGGGTACAATGAACACTGAAGCTTTCTTT
TRBJ2-5	.	TRBD2	TRBV6-5	CASSYLAGNSDTQYF	TGTGCCAGCAGTTACTTAGCGGGGAACTCTGATACCCAGTACTTC
TRBJ2-1	few	.	TRBV4-2	CASSQDQGQGYNEQFF	TGTGCCAGCAGCCAAGATCAGGGCCAGGGCTACAATGAGCAGTTCTTC
TRBJ1-6	.	TRBD1	TRBV30	CASYWGDSQNSPLHF	TGTGCCTCGTATTGGGGGGACAGCCAGAATTCACCCCTCCACTTT
TRBJ2-1	.	TRBD2	TRBV2	CARLAGVGDEQFF	TGTGCCCGGCTGGCGGGGGTGGGTGATGAGCAGTTCTTC
TRBJ1-2	.	.	TRBV7-9	CASSLNLANYGYTF	TGTGCCAGCAGCTTAAACCTCGCCAACTATGGCTACACCTTC
TRBJ1-1	.	.	TRBV13	CASSLQGFGAFF	TGTGCCAGCAGCTTACAGGGGTTCGGAGCTTTCTTT
TRBJ1-1	.	.	TRBV7-6	CASSFGQGLSTEAFF	TGTGCCAGCAGCTTCGGGCAGGGGCTTAGCACTGAAGCTTTCTTT
TRBJ1-1	.	.	TRBV5-6	CASSNLQGQWNTEAFF	TGTGCCAGCAGCAACCTACAGGGACAATGGAACACTGAAGCTTTCTTT
TRBJ2-7	.	TRBD1	TRBV11-2	CASSLPGQKYEQYF	TGTGCCAGCAGCTTACCGGGACAGAAATACGAGCAGTACTTC
TRBJ2-1	.	TRBD2	TRBV9	CASSARLAGGPGEQFF	TGTGCCAGCAGCGCCAGACTAGCGGGGGGGCCAGGTGAGCAGTTCTTC
TRBJ1-1	.	.	TRBV11-2	CASSLAAITEAFF	TGTGCCAGCAGCTTAGCTGCAATTACTGAAGCTTTCTTT
TRBJ1-1	.	.	TRBV5-1	CASSLAWGLNTEAFF	TGCGCCAGCAGCTTGGCCTGGGGTCTGAACACTGAAGCTTTCTTT
TRBJ1-3	.	.	TRBV5-4	CASSLDQVNTIYF	TGTGCCAGCAGCTTGGATCAGGTCAACACCATATATTTT
TRBJ2-7	once	.	TRBV19	CASSIGRGYEQYF	TGTGCCAGTAGTATTGGCAGGGGATACGAGCAGTACTTC
TRBJ1-3	few	TRBD1	TRBV6-1	CASSVEAGGSGNTIYF	TGTGCCAGCAGTGTAGAGGCAGGGGGCTCTGGAAACACCATATATTTT
TRBJ1-1	.	.	TRBV27	CASSLSGARAEAFF	TGTGCCAGCAGTTTATCAGGGGCCCGGGCTGAAGCTTTCTTT
TRBJ2-2	.	.	TRBV6-5	CASSYFHLSNTGELFF	TGTGCCAGCAGTTACTTCCACCTATCGAACACCGGGGAGCTGTTTTTT
TRBJ2-5	.	.	TRBV11-2	CASSLESGGEETQYF	TGTGCCAGCAGCTTAGAATCTGGCGGGGAAGAGACCCAGTACTTC
TRBJ2-3	.	.	TRBV27	CASSLGVDTQYF	TGTGCCAGCAGTTTGGGCGTAGATACGCAGTATTTT
TRBJ2-1	.	TRBD2	TRBV5-1	CASSLAGGLAGGSSYNEQFF	TGCGCCAGCAGCTTGGCCGGAGGTCTAGCGGGGGGGAGCTCCTACAATGAGCAGTTCTTC
TRBJ1-6	.	.	TRBV7-9	CASSPDLTGSGDNSPLHF	TGTGCCAGCAGCCCCGACCTAACAGGGAGTGGGGATAATTCACCCCTCCACTTT
TRBJ2-7	.	.	TRBV9	CASSTSDAAYEQYF	TGTGCCAGCAGCACCTCGGACGCGGCCTACGAGCAGTACTTC
TRBJ2-1	.	TRBD2	TRBV6-5	CASSYTSGGYSEQFF	TGTGCCAGCAGTTACACTAGCGGGGGCTACAGTGAGCAGTTCTTC
TRBJ2-1	few	.	TRBV5-1	CASSEAALSPFNNEQFF	TGCGCCAGCAGCGAGGCCGCACTTAGTCCCTTTAACAATGAGCAGTTCTTC
TRBJ2-7	.	TRBD2	TRBV14	CASSPGLANHEQYF	TGTGCCAGCAGCCCGGGACTAGCCAACCACGAGCAGTACTTC
TRBJ1-2	.	TRBD1	TRBV5-1	CASSLDRTGNGYTF	TGCGCCAGCAGCTTGGATCGGACAGGGAATGGCTACACCTTC
TRBJ2-1	.	TRBD2	TRBV4-2	CASSTGTSDEQFF	TGTGCCAGCAGCACCGGGACTAGCGATGAGCAGTTCTTC
TRBJ1-5	.	.	TRBV4-1	CASSPGDSNQPQHF	TGCGCCAGCAGCCCCGGGGATAGCAATCAGCCCCAGCATTTT
TRBJ2-7	.	.	TRBV11-2	CASTGRWGTDYEQYF	TGTGCCAGCACTGGTCGTTGGGGGACGGACTACGAGCAGTACTTC
TRBJ2-1	.	TRBD1	TRBV6-6	CASRYGQGQYNEQFF	TGTGCCAGCAGATATGGACAGGGCCAGTACAATGAGCAGTTCTTC